These 20 T cell receptor beta chains were all obtained from the same sample, sequenced in a study of shared clonotypes between healthy human individuals. Data came from immunoSEQ multiplex PCR; TCRdb stores just in-frame clones and leaves some out. The table shows fewer than 3 million clones, with about nine tenths occurring only once. The sequencing input was naive CD4+ T cells from PBMCs. Stated subset: CD45RA+ positively selected. The receptors stem from a man between 18 and 35 years old in good health. Some clones in this sample may be carry-over from other donors' samples.

CDR3 sequence reads: CASSFYAGGETQYF. Written as DNA, the CDR3 is TGTGCCAGCAGCTTTTACGCGGGAGGAGAGACCCAGTACTTC. The V and J genes are TRBV2 and TRBJ2-5; 8 nucleotides agree with TRBD2. Trimming at V came to 6 bases and at J to 4 bases, leaving 7 bases not matched to a gene. Germline V lookup: CDR1 SNHLY, CDR2 FYNNEI. This CDR3 has 14 residues.

This rearrangement joins TRBV9 to TRBJ2-7; 7 bases map to TRBD2. The CDR3 extends over 15 amino acids. J was trimmed by 6 bases and V by 4 bases; bases with no gene match: 13. Germline values: CDR1 SGDLS, CDR2 YYNGEE. The CDR3 loop reads CASSPRLAETAEQYF. In DNA, the CDR3 is TGTGCCAGCAGCCCGCGACTAGCAGAAACGGCCGAGCAGTACTTC.

This sequence joins TRBV2 and TRBJ2-5; no definite D call. The CDR3 totals 11 residues. Looked up from germline, CDR1 is SNHLY and CDR2 is FYNNEI. V lost 7 bases to trimming and J lost 2 bases, with 5 bases between them. CDR3 in amino acids: CASTMQETQYF. DNA for the CDR3: TGTGCCAGCACTATGCAAGAGACCCAGTACTTC.

The rearrangement joins TRBV5-1 to TRBJ2-4; D perhaps matches TRBD1 (6 bases). Germline assignment: CDR1 SGHRS and CDR2 YFSETQ. V lost 0 bases and J lost 8, with 15 bases in between. The CDR3 is 15 residues long. CDR3 sequence: CASSLGVGAHDIQYF. The CDR3 DNA reads as TGCGCCAGCAGCTTGGGGGTGGGGGCGCACGACATTCAGTACTTC.

The rearrangement uses TRBV27 and TRBJ2-7, with 12 bases identical to TRBD2. Germline V gene lookup returns CDR1 MNHEY and CDR2 SMNVEV (reference sequence). This CDR3 comprises 18 residues. The ends lost 6 bases at V and 5 bases at J; junction bases unmatched: 17. DNA for the CDR3: TGTGCCAGCAGCCTGGGAGGACTAGCGGGAAACTTCGCCCACGAGCAGTACTTC. Translated: CASSLGGLAGNFAHEQYF.

This clone was seen just once. Additional DNA sequences in this sample encode the identical CDR3. This rearrangement joins TRBV18 to TRBJ2-5; no reliable D call. In germline, CDR1 is KGHSH, CDR2 LQKENI. CDR3 length: 13 amino acids. Trimming shortened V by 3 bases and J by 2 bases, and 7 bases separated the two germline ends. The CDR3: CASSPGLQETQYF. In DNA form, the CDR3 reads TGTGCCAGCTCACCGGGATTACAAGAGACCCAGTACTTC.

Regarding this clone: Other DNA sequences in this specimen translate into the identical CDR3. The chain carries TRBV19 and TRBJ2-7; tentatively, D is TRBD2 (6 bases). This CDR3 spans 14 amino acids. The ends were cut back, 1 base at V and 2 bases at J, with 9 bases in the middle. Germline assignment: CDR1 LNHDA and CDR2 SQIVND (reference sequence). The DNA for the CDR3 is TGTGCCAGTAGTATAGTGGGGGGAACCTACGAGCAGTACTTC. It encodes CASSIVGGTYEQYF.

The chain links TRBV5-1 to TRBJ2-7; 8 positions agree with TRBD2. With 0 bases clipped from V and 5 bases from J, the junction kept 4 bases outside the gene matches. The CDR3 contains 14 residues. Germline values: CDR1 SGHRS, CDR2 YFSETQ. The CDR3: CASSLASGGNEQYF. The CDR3 bases are TGCGCCAGCAGCTTGGCCTCGGGGGGGAACGAGCAGTACTTC.

V usage is TRBV29-1 and J usage is TRBJ1-3; D gene uncertain. The ends were cut back, 6 bases at V and 0 bases at J, with 15 bases in the middle. CDR1 and CDR2 (germline): SQVTM, ANQGSEA. The CDR3 sequence is 15 residues long. The CDR3 DNA sequence: TGCAGCGTCGCTCTCAGGTTTAGCTCTGGAAACACCATATATTTT. Its protein is CSVALRFSSGNTIYF.

The V gene is TRBV27, the J gene TRBJ1-2; the match to TRBD1 covers 8 bases. The germline gives CDR1 MNHEY, CDR2 SMNVEV (reference sequence). V was pared by 5 bases and J by 5 bases, with 7 bases of the junction left unmatched. The CDR3 extends over 14 amino acids. For the CDR3, the DNA is TGTGCCAGCAGTCACAGGGGGGTCCCATATGGCTACACCTTC. Encoded protein: CASSHRGVPYGYTF.

This clone was seen a single time. This chain links TRBV2 with TRBJ2-1; 10 positions agree with TRBD2. This CDR3 spans 18 amino acids. Germline CDR1 is SNHLY and CDR2 is FYNNEI. J gave up 0 bases and V 7 bases, and 12 bases lay outside the gene matches. CDR3 residues: CASTRDSSGGSSYNEQFF. DNA for the CDR3: TGTGCCAGCACCCGTGACTCTAGCGGGGGTAGCTCCTACAATGAGCAGTTCTTC.

This clone was seen only once. The V and J genes are TRBV6-4 and TRBJ2-1; 7 positions agree with TRBD2. Germline lookup yields CDR1 MRHNA and CDR2 SNTAGT. This CDR3 has 14 amino acids. The V gene end was trimmed by 10 bases and the J gene end by 6 bases; junction bases not matched to a gene: 12. DNA for the CDR3: TGTGCCATCGAGACGGCGGGGAGGGGCAATGAGCAGTTCTTC. Translated: CAIETAGRGNEQFF.

The chain combines TRBV19 with TRBJ2-1, with 11 bases lining up with TRBD2. Germline V gene sequence: CDR1 LNHDA, CDR2 SQIVND (reference sequence). The CDR3 length is 16 residues. V was pared by 4 bases and J by 0 bases, with 2 bases of the junction left unmatched. CDR3 residues: CASSSGLAGSYNEQFF. The CDR3 nucleotides read TGTGCCAGTAGTAGCGGACTAGCGGGCTCCTACAATGAGCAGTTCTTC.

The V call is TRBV5-1, the J call TRBJ2-5, with D perhaps TRBD1 or TRBD2 (5 bases each). The germline V gene has CDR1 SGHRS and CDR2 YFSETQ. The CDR3 totals 13 residues. V dropped 4 bases and J dropped 5 bases, with 12 bases sitting between them. The CDR3 sequence is CASSLGERETQYF. The CDR3 DNA reads as TGCGCCAGCAGCCTGGGGGAGCGGGAGACCCAGTACTTC.

This clone appeared a single time. The chain combines TRBV29-1 with TRBJ2-1, with a weak D call TRBD1 (5 bases). V was pared by 3 bases and J by 9 bases, with 9 bases between. Germline values: CDR1 SQVTM, CDR2 ANQGSEA. The CDR3 contains 11 residues. In DNA form, the CDR3 reads TGCAGCGTTGAGTTTACAGGTGAGCAGTTCTTC. It codes for CSVEFTGEQFF.

The chain couples TRBV19 to TRBJ2-6; a weak D match, TRBD2 (5 bases). Germline loops: CDR1 LNHDA, CDR2 SQIVND (reference sequence). The CDR3 runs 16 residues. The V and J ends lost 4 bases and 2 bases respectively, with 12 bases between them. The CDR3 sequence is CASSKAGGTGANVLTF. CDR3 coding DNA: TGTGCCAGTAGTAAGGCAGGAGGAACTGGGGCCAACGTCCTGACTTTC.

Worth noting for this clone: The sample carries other DNA sequences with the same CDR3. The gene calls are TRBV6-6 and TRBJ1-3; 10 bases are shared with TRBD1. The CDR3 consists of 15 residues. V shed 5 bases and J 0 bases; nucleotides not matched to a gene: 1. CDR1 is MNHNY and CDR2 is SVGAGI in the germline V gene (reference sequence). CDR3 nucleotides: TGTGCCAGCAGTCGACAGGGGGCCTCTGGAAACACCATATATTTT. It yields the protein CASSRQGASGNTIYF.

Only one count was recorded for this clone. The chain joins TRBV2 to TRBJ2-7; D is unclear. The germline V gene encodes CDR1 SNHLY and CDR2 FYNNEI. The V end lost 2 bases, the J end lost 0 bases, and 14 bases lay between the germline ends. The CDR3 runs 16 residues. DNA for the CDR3: TGTGCCAGCAGTGAAAGATGGCACTCGGGCTCCTACGAGCAGTACTTC. Encoded protein: CASSERWHSGSYEQYF.

This sequence joins TRBV5-6 and TRBJ2-3, with 11 bases matching TRBD1. Germline loops: CDR1 SGHDT, CDR2 YYEEEE. There are 16 residues in the CDR3. Trimming removed 4 bases from V and 4 bases from J; junction bases left unmatched: 8. This CDR3 reads CASSERDRGFSDTQYF. Written as DNA, the CDR3 is TGTGCCAGCAGCGAAAGGGACAGGGGGTTTTCAGATACGCAGTATTTT.

The chain combines TRBV7-6 with TRBJ1-2; 10 bases fit TRBD1. Unmatched junction bases numbered 10, after V lost 6 bases and J lost 9 bases. There are 14 residues in the CDR3. Germline lookup yields CDR1 SGHVS and CDR2 FNYEAQ. The CDR3 here is CASSYETGGVSYTF. In DNA, the CDR3 is TGTGCCAGCAGTTATGAGACAGGGGGCGTTAGCTACACCTTC.